The subject of this entry is one TCR beta chain. The antigen is unknown. V dropped 4 bases and J dropped 0 bases, with 11 bases sitting between them. From germline, CDR1 is SGDLS and CDR2 YYNGEE. CDR3 length: 15 residues. Though probably carrying unrecorded immune exposures, donors were nominally healthy at sampling. The data derive from a study of cytomegalovirus exposure and HLA in healthy donors. General observations from the study: Being productive about 90% or about 30% of the time was typical of most TCR beta V segments in an earlier analysis. Reported findings show TCR beta sequences accurately forecast HLA-A and HLA-B alleles in most subjects. The authors judged a highly shared variant cluster likely a sequencing artifact.

The study ran its PCR with 60 Vbeta and 13 Jbeta primers. Method: immunoSEQ multiplex PCR; TCRdb's copy keeps in-frame clones and lacks some. The sample includes 150,000 to 250,000 clones, 70% to 90% seen only once; the top ten take under 3%. Sequencing was performed on PBMCs. This TCR came from a woman aged 45 to 65 in good health and CMV-seronegative. J is TRBJ2-1 and V is TRBV9; the D gene is possibly TRBD1 (5 bases). Here the CDR3 reads CASSPDTRSYNEQFF. The CDR3 nucleotides are TGTGCCAGCAGCCCGGACACCCGCTCCTACAATGAGCAGTTCTTC.